This TCR beta chain was identified during a study of shared clonotypes between healthy human individuals. Whole-study findings and limits: The diversity represented, both genetic and in exposure history, was limited by few donors.

Worth noting for this clone: The antigen is not known.

The CDR3 consists of 8 residues. CDR1 SGHTS and CDR2 YDEGEE come from the germline V gene. Trimming shortened V by 4 bases and J by 13 bases, and 5 bases separated the two germline ends. Researchers ran the assay at a deep level. Method: immunoSEQ multiplex PCR; TCRdb's copy keeps in-frame clones and lacks some. The table lists about 560,000 clones, around 76% of them singletons, with around 12% in the top ten. The source of this sequence is a woman in her forties in good health. Some clones in this sample may be carry-over from other donors' samples. The chain recombines TRBV5-8 with TRBJ1-2; no clear D gene. The sample was PBMCs. The CDR3 protein is CASSVFTF. CDR3 DNA: TGTGCCAGCAGCGTCTTCACCTTC.